Shown below are 2 T cell receptor beta chains from a single sample sequenced in a study of T cells in Graves' hyperthyroidism and ophthalmopathy. The TCR beta CDR3 regions underwent amplification using RNA transcripts as the source. First-round RT-PCR targeting the TCR CDR3 was performed with the HTBI primer set. A single record per CDR3 protein comes from TCRdb applying MiXCR to the multiplex PCR reads. The table shows fewer than 750,000 distinct CDR3 sequences, with approximately 44% occurring only once. What was sequenced was peripheral blood or thyroid tissue (not recorded which). The source is a young woman with Graves' hyperthyroidism.

This clonotype was recorded only once. The V call is TRBV25-1, the J call TRBJ2-3; D is uncertain. V dropped 4 bases and J dropped 4 bases, with 12 bases sitting between them. The CDR3 has 14 amino acids. In germline, CDR1 is MGHDK, CDR2 SYGVNS. Here the CDR3 DNA reads TGTGCCAGCAGTGCTAACCTGGCGGCAGATACGCAGTATTTT. It yields the protein CASSANLAADTQYF.

Details on this clonotype: Sequence at one end of the junction differs from germline and may be a read error. This rearrangement joins TRBV7-2 to TRBJ2-7; TRBD1 aligns across 8 bases. The CDR3 totals 13 residues. The germline V gene has CDR1 SGHTA and CDR2 FQGNSA. CDR3 loop: CVSSLWTGQEQYF. The CDR3 region has the DNA TGTGTCAGCAGCCTTTGGACAGGGCAGGAGCAGTACTTC.